The entry below gives a single T cell receptor beta chain sequence along with its context. Unmatched junction bases numbered 5, after V lost 1 base and J lost 5 bases. Germline V lookup: CDR1 LNHDA, CDR2 SQIVND (reference sequence). This CDR3 comprises 15 residues. The data originate from a study of T cells in Graves' hyperthyroidism and ophthalmopathy. Amplification targeted TCR beta CDR3 regions from RNA transcripts. TCR CDR3 regions were first amplified by RT-PCR with HTBI primers. Via MiXCR, TCRdb re-called the multiplex PCR reads, giving one row per CDR3 protein. The sample has more than 650,000 distinct CDR3 sequences, 13% to 15% seen once.

The sequence was collected from a woman aged 18-29 years with Graves' hyperthyroidism. Source material: blood. The J gene is TRBJ2-4, the V gene TRBV19, with 7 bases matching TRBD2. CDR3 sequence reads: CASSIAKGGENIQYF. Written as DNA, the CDR3 is TGTGCCAGTAGTATAGCCAAGGGAGGGGAAAACATTCAGTACTTC.